This TCR beta chain was captured in a study of regulatory T cells in long-lasting Graves disease. Study-wide findings and caveats: Thyroid tissue was not studied; only peripheral blood was.

For TCR beta, libraries came from iRepertoire HTBI primers and Arm-PCR of CDR3 regions. TCRdb passed the multiplex PCR reads through MiXCR, listing each CDR3 protein once. The sample has about 200,000 distinct CDR3 sequences, roughly a fifth seen once. This clonotype came up many times. Its antigen is unidentified. Time point specified: newly diagnosed GD, antithyroid drugs for less than 3 months. The TCR library was made from RNA extracted from PBMCs. The data were also submitted as part of a second study, on T cells in Graves' hyperthyroidism and ophthalmopathy. Per that paper: Graves' hyperthyroidism qualified as stable when ophthalmopathy did not progress within 18 months. Blood also held most thyroid clonotypes expanded beyond 0.001.

This TCR came from a woman aged 25 to 39 with Graves disease. Sequences were derived from peripheral blood mononuclear cells (PBMCs), sampled at new diagnosis, from a patient treated with antithyroid drugs.

CDR3 bases: TGTGCCAGCAGCCGAGGGAGTGAGCAGTACTTC. Encoded protein: CASSRGSEQYF. The chain recombines TRBV3-1 with TRBJ2-7, with D perhaps matching TRBD2 (5 bases). There are 11 residues in the CDR3. CDR1 LGHDT and CDR2 YNNKEL come from the germline V gene (reference sequence). Deletions cut 4 bases from V and 7 bases from J, with 8 bases between.